This note documents a single TCR beta chain sequence. This clonotype was seen many times. Its antigen is still unknown. Per-base quality was not reported, and no clone a single base away is much larger than it. The CDR3 runs 13 amino acids, cysteine and phenylalanine included. CDR3 DNA is the only sequence kept; it has 39 bases, read in frame from the first base. V and J are truncated by 6 bases and 2 bases respectively, leaving an intervening sequence of 10 bases. The germline V gene sets CDR1 to MNHEY and CDR2 to SVGEGT. Libraries came from 5' RACE. Sequencing relied on a NextSeq 500. To correct for sequencing error and PCR bias, the TCR library protocol tagged individual cDNA molecules with unique molecular identifiers. TCR alpha and beta chains were both sequenced, and the abundances of alpha and beta sequences in each sample were closely correlated with each other. Under the source paper's analysis protocol: Decombinator V4 was used to annotate the V gene, J gene and CDR3 of the TCR sequences. TCRs were defined as expanded if a significant change between any two time points was detected under a Poisson model with p below 0.0001. Abundances of TCRs were expressed as counts per million after normalisation to the total number of TCRs sequenced in each sample. TRAV1-2 paired with TRAJ12, TRAJ20 or TRAJ33 defined MAIT TCRs, while TRAV10 paired with TRAJ18 defined iNKT TCRs. VDJdb, accessed on 1 November 2021, was searched for TCRs annotated for CMV, EBV and SARS-CoV-2, and TCRs annotated for more than one antigen were excluded. TCRdb trimmed the raw reads at Q25, called clones with MiXCR and kept productive beta chains. CDR3 protein duplicates are merged, each entry listing the most common genes and DNA. The V and J calls here are based on TCRdb, not the publication. The sample includes about 49,000 distinct CDR3 sequences, with 9.5% to 15% observed a single time. The top ten hold 2.5% of the sample.

This entry comes from a study of early T cells in non-severe SARS-CoV-2 infection (dated by TCRdb to about 2021). About the full investigation: Because TCR sequencing was done on bulk RNA from unsorted whole blood, the alpha and beta chains could not be paired.

A case-control design nested within a healthcare worker cohort in London, UK, was used, with weekly nasopharyngeal swab PCR tests and blood sampling performed. Healthcare workers were enrolled in the week of the UK lockdown, from 23 to 31 March 2020, and were followed every week for up to roughly 15 weeks. The paper's findings and limits, for the study overall: VDJdb matching was skewed toward anti-spike CD8 responses and likely underestimated virus-specific expansions by missing private and CD4 specificities.

The sequence came from an adult who was a healthcare worker with PCR-confirmed SARS-CoV-2 infection or an uninfected control (not recorded which). The specimen was whole blood, collected at baseline. The rearranged chain carries TRBV6-2 or TRBV6-3 and TRBJ1-2, with the D gene not clear enough to name. The CDR3 amino acid sequence is: CASSLDGNYGYTF. The DNA is TGTGCCAGCAGCCTGGACGGGAACTATGGCTACACCTTC.